The clone carrying this T cell receptor (beta chain) appeared a single time. This sample's time point: cycle 4 day 1 (C4D1), after 6 weeks of nivolumab. With no exception, relapse followed autologous stem cell transplantation in all patients, and brentuximab vedotin exposure varied. The data stem from a study of PD-1 blockade in classical Hodgkin lymphoma. The CDR3 loop spans 14 amino acids. CDR1 and CDR2 from the germline V gene are SGHNT and YENEEA. The V gene lost 1 base and the J gene lost 2 bases, with 9 bases spanning the gap. Profiled with immunoSEQ multiplex PCR; TCRdb holds only in-frame clones, not every one. Of over 20,000 clones listed, around three quarters are singletons.

The V call is TRBV11-3, the J call TRBJ2-7; D possibly corresponds to TRBD2 (7 bases). Here the sequenced sample was peripheral blood mononuclear cells (PBMCs), taken before the fourth cycle of nivolumab. This clonotype originated in a human donor with classical Hodgkin lymphoma. This chain's CDR3 is CASSLAGGTYEQYF. In DNA, the CDR3 is TGTGCCAGCAGCTTAGCGGGGGGCACCTACGAGCAGTACTTC.